These T cell receptor beta chains were read from a single sample in a study of shared clonotypes between healthy human individuals. Sequencing used immunoSEQ multiplex PCR; TCRdb keeps in-frame clones, though not all of them. The table shows roughly 2,500,000 clones, with more than 85% occurring only once. Sequencing was carried out using naive CD4+ T cells from PBMCs. Every receptor here comes from a man between 18 and 29 years old in good health. Some clones in this sample may be carry-over from other donors' samples. The CDR3 runs from the conserved cysteine through the conserved F or W. Each record gives: V gene, J gene, D gene, clone size, CDR3 protein, CDR3 DNA. The D gene is left open where the match is weak. Clone size appears in some rows only: once, few, many, or a class for an expanded clone.

TRBV9	TRBJ2-2	-	-	CASSVDPRAGTGELFF	TGTGCCAGCAGCGTAGACCCCAGGGCGGGCACCGGGGAGCTGTTTTTT
TRBV7-3	TRBJ2-3	-	-	CASSLAAADTQYF	TGTGCCAGCAGCTTAGCCGCGGCAGATACGCAGTATTTT
TRBV6-1	TRBJ1-2	TRBD1	-	CASTRDRGLHYGYTF	TGTGCCAGCACTCGAGACAGGGGGCTTCACTATGGCTACACCTTC
TRBV28	TRBJ1-4	-	-	CASSSPGGATNEKLFF	TGTGCCAGCAGTTCCCCTGGGGGCGCAACTAATGAAAAACTGTTTTTT
TRBV28	TRBJ2-7	TRBD2	-	CASSLSGGSSYEQYF	TGTGCCAGCAGTCTTTCGGGAGGAAGCTCCTACGAGCAGTACTTC
TRBV25-1	TRBJ1-4	-	-	CASRRGDGYNEKLFF	TGTGCCAGCAGGAGGGGTGACGGTTATAATGAAAAACTGTTTTTT
TRBV19	TRBJ2-2	-	-	CASSIQGDGTGELFF	TGTGCCAGTAGTATTCAGGGCGACGGCACCGGGGAGCTGTTTTTT
TRBV6-5	TRBJ2-7	-	-	CASKSLIGGHEQYF	TGTGCCAGCAAATCCCTGATTGGAGGGCACGAGCAGTACTTC
TRBV7-2	TRBJ2-2	-	few	CASSLNTGELFF	TGTGCCAGCAGCCTTAACACCGGGGAGCTGTTTTTT
TRBV5-4	TRBJ2-1	-	-	CASSLGSRADIYNEQFF	TGTGCCAGCAGCTTGGGAAGTAGGGCAGACATCTACAATGAGCAGTTCTTC
TRBV27	TRBJ2-1	-	-	CASSLFRGWENEQFF	TGTGCCAGCAGTTTATTTAGGGGATGGGAAAATGAGCAGTTCTTC
TRBV28	TRBJ2-1	-	-	CASSFYGLGGTPPNEQFF	TGTGCCAGCAGTTTTTACGGACTCGGCGGGACCCCCCCCAATGAGCAGTTCTTC
TRBV18	TRBJ2-7	TRBD1	-	CASSRDRSPYEQYF	TGTGCCAGCTCCCGGGACAGGTCCCCCTACGAGCAGTACTTC
TRBV29-1	TRBJ2-1	-	-	CSVERRQRSYNEQFF	TGCAGCGTTGAACGGCGTCAGCGCTCCTACAATGAGCAGTTCTTC
TRBV9	TRBJ2-3	-	-	CASSVGSARTDTQYF	TGTGCCAGCAGCGTAGGGTCTGCTCGCACAGATACGCAGTATTTT
TRBV7-3	TRBJ2-2	TRBD1	-	CASSLRAMDRGGTGELFF	TGTGCCAGCAGCTTAAGGGCCATGGACAGGGGTGGCACCGGGGAGCTGTTTTTT
TRBV5-6	TRBJ2-7	-	-	CASTKLRGASYEQYF	TGTGCCAGCACCAAACTACGGGGGGCGTCCTACGAGCAGTACTTC
TRBV5-1	TRBJ1-1	TRBD1	-	CASSRTGARNTEAFF	TGCGCCAGCAGCCGGACAGGGGCCAGGAACACTGAAGCTTTCTTT
TRBV2	TRBJ1-2	-	-	CASSAARYGYTF	TGTGCCAGCAGTGCGGCCCGCTATGGCTACACCTTC
TRBV7-2	TRBJ2-3	TRBD2	-	CASSPHRLAGEDTQYF	TGTGCCAGCAGCCCCCACAGACTAGCGGGAGAAGATACGCAGTATTTT
TRBV25-1	TRBJ1-1	TRBD1	-	CASRGQGVITEAFF	TGTGCCAGCAGGGGACAGGGAGTGATCACTGAAGCTTTCTTT
TRBV6-6	TRBJ2-2	-	-	CASSYGVLFF	TGTGCCAGCAGTTACGGGGTGCTGTTTTTT
TRBV9	TRBJ2-1	TRBD2	-	CASSPGSTSGSNEQFF	TGTGCCAGCAGCCCCGGATCGACTAGCGGGAGTAATGAGCAGTTCTTC
TRBV5-1	TRBJ2-1	-	-	CASSQSRGRGNEQFF	TGCGCCAGCAGCCAAAGTAGGGGCAGGGGCAATGAGCAGTTCTTC
TRBV7-2	TRBJ1-1	-	-	CASSPELDRGGTEAFF	TGTGCCAGCAGTCCCGAACTCGACCGAGGGGGGACTGAAGCTTTCTTT
TRBV18	TRBJ2-2	-	-	CASSPLYTGELFF	TGTGCCAGCTCACCACTCTACACCGGGGAGCTGTTTTTT
TRBV7-3	TRBJ1-2	TRBD1	once	CASSLQGAGGYTF	TGTGCCAGCAGCTTGCAGGGGGCGGGAGGCTACACCTTC
TRBV7-8	TRBJ2-3	TRBD1	-	CASGTVAATDTQYF	TGTGCCAGCGGGACAGTGGCTGCCACAGATACGCAGTATTTT
TRBV10-3	TRBJ2-7	-	-	CAISDPGGEQYF	TGTGCCATCAGTGACCCAGGCGGCGAGCAGTACTTC
TRBV27	TRBJ1-2	-	-	CASSLRGAGTNYGYTF	TGTGCCAGCAGTTTAAGGGGGGCAGGTACTAACTATGGCTACACCTTC
TRBV18	TRBJ1-5	-	-	CASSASKGEGQPQHF	TGTGCCAGCTCAGCGTCGAAGGGTGAGGGTCAGCCCCAGCATTTT
TRBV5-1	TRBJ2-5	TRBD1	-	CASSTHGGQGVGETQYF	TGCGCCAGCTCCACGCATGGGGGACAGGGGGTTGGAGAGACCCAGTACTTC
TRBV15	TRBJ1-1	-	few	CATSRGQNTEAFF	TGTGCCACCAGCAGGGGACAGAACACTGAAGCTTTCTTT
TRBV9	TRBJ1-2	TRBD1	-	CASSVTGGKYGYTF	TGTGCCAGCAGCGTGACAGGGGGGAAATATGGCTACACCTTC
TRBV19	TRBJ2-2	TRBD2	-	CASSMGGRPLGTGELFF	TGTGCCAGTAGTATGGGCGGGAGGCCTCTGGGGACCGGGGAGCTGTTTTTT
TRBV7-3	TRBJ2-5	TRBD2	-	CASSSGTSPETQYF	TGTGCCAGCAGCTCAGGGACTAGTCCCGAGACCCAGTACTTC
TRBV2	TRBJ1-5	TRBD1	few	CASREQGARQPQHF	TGTGCCAGCAGAGAACAGGGGGCACGACAGCCCCAGCATTTT
TRBV7-3	TRBJ2-1	TRBD2	-	CASSLGTSGSLEQFF	TGTGCCAGCAGCTTGGGGACTAGCGGGAGTCTAGAGCAGTTCTTC
TRBV29-1	TRBJ2-3	-	-	CSLSALYTDTQYF	TGCAGCCTAAGCGCGTTATACACAGATACGCAGTATTTT
TRBV27	TRBJ1-2	-	-	CASSLYSGGYGYTF	TGTGCCAGCAGTTTATATTCGGGGGGCTATGGCTACACCTTC
TRBV27	TRBJ2-1	TRBD2	-	CASFSSGRLNEQFF	TGTGCCAGCTTCTCTAGCGGGAGACTGAATGAGCAGTTCTTC
TRBV7-9	TRBJ2-3	-	-	CASSIGQSSTDTQYF	TGTGCCAGCAGCATTGGACAGTCTAGCACAGATACGCAGTATTTT
TRBV18	TRBJ2-4	TRBD1	-	CASSPGTGLAKNIQYF	TGTGCCAGCTCACCAGGGACAGGCCTAGCCAAAAACATTCAGTACTTC